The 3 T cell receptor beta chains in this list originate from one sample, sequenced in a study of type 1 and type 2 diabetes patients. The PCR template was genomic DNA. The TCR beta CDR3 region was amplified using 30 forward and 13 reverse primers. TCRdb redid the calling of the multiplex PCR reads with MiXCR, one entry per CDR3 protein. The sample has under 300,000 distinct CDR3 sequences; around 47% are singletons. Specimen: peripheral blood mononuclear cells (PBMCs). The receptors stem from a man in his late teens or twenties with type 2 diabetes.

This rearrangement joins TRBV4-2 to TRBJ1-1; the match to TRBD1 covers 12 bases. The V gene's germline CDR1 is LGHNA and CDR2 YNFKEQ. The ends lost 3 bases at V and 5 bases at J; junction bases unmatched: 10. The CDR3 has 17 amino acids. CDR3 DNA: TGTGCCAGCAGCCACGATACCGGGACAGGGGGCCGGACTGAAGCTTTCTTT. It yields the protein CASSHDTGTGGRTEAFF.

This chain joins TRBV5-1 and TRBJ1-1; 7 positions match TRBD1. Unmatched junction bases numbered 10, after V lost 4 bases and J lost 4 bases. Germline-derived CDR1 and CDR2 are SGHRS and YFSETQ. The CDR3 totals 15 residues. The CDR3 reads CASSVVEGAGTEAFF. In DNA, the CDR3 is TGCGCCAGCAGCGTGGTGGAGGGGGCTGGCACTGAAGCTTTCTTT.

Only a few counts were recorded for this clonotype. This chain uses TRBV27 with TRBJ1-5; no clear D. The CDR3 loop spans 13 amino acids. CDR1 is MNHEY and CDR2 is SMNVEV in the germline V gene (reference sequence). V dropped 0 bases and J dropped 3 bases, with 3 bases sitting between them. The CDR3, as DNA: TGTGCCAGCAGTTTATCCACCAATCAGCCCCAGCATTTT. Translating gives CASSLSTNQPQHF.